These 13 T cell receptor beta chains were sequenced from one sample in a study of T cell repertoires in cytomegalovirus infection. Their antigen targets remain unknown. One entry per CDR3 protein results from TCRdb running MiXCR on the reads. The sample shows approximately 910,000 distinct CDR3 sequences, approximately 31% of them seen only once. Sequences were derived from cultured CD8+ T cells from PBMCs, sampled from culture after CMV antigen stimulation. These receptors were collected from a human donor in good health (CMV status not recorded). Some clones in this sample may be carry-over from other donors' samples.

This clonotype has more than one count but fewer than ten. The chain employs TRBV29-1 and TRBJ1-2, with D perhaps matching TRBD1 (6 bases). Germline CDR1 reads SQVTM; CDR2 reads ANQGSEA. This CDR3 comprises 13 residues. Between the trimmed V and J ends, which lost 4 bases and 4 bases, there was a span of 13 bases. The CDR3 is CSVGGDTIYGYTF. CDR3 nucleotide sequence: TGCAGCGTTGGTGGGGACACCATCTATGGCTACACCTTC.

CDR3 DNA: TGTGCCAGCAGCTTACCCCGATACAGGGACTATGAGCAGTTCTTC. Amino acids: CASSLPRYRDYEQFF. The chain combines TRBV7-2 with TRBJ2-1, with D perhaps assigned TRBD1 or TRBD2 (6 bases each). The CDR3 contains 15 residues. V was pared by 2 bases and J by 8 bases, with 16 bases between. Per the germline V gene, CDR1 is SGHTA and CDR2 is FQGNSA. Supplemented by reference TRBV7-2 and TRBJ2-1, the full variable domain reads GAGVSQSPSNKVTEKGKDVELRCDPISGHTALYWYRQSLGQGLEFLIYFQGNSAPDKSGLPSDRFSAERTGGSVSTLTIQRTQQEDSAVYLCASSLPRYRDYEQFFGPGTRLTVL.

Comments on this clonotype: It may be a read error: a sequence one base away is much more abundant. The rearrangement joins TRBV7-8 to TRBJ2-1; tentative D call: TRBD1 (5 bases). Trimming removed 0 bases from V and 16 bases from J, with 19 bases in between. Germline CDR1 is SGHVS and CDR2 is FQNEAQ. The CDR3 length is 14 residues. DNA of the CDR3: TGTGCCAGCAGCTTAGCTTCAAATGGAAAGGGGAAATTCTTC. This encodes CASSLASNGKGKFF. Supplemented by reference TRBV7-8 and TRBJ2-1, the full variable domain reads GAGVSQSPRYKVAKRGQDVALRCDPISGHVSLFWYQQALGQGPEFLTYFQNEAQLDKSGLPSDRFFAERPEGSVSTLKIQRTQQEDSAVYLCASSLASNGKGKFFGPGTRLTVL.

This chain connects TRBV6-1 to TRBJ2-1; D tentatively fits TRBD1 or TRBD2 (6 bases each). Germline assignment: CDR1 MNHNS and CDR2 SASEGT. Trimming took off 3 bases at V and 9 bases at J, with 18 bases between the two ends. The CDR3 is 15 residues long. CDR3 DNA sequence: TGTGCCAGCAGTGACGGCAGGGGAAAAGCGGGTGAGCAGTTCTTC. Translated: CASSDGRGKAGEQFF.

V is TRBV6-1 and J is TRBJ1-6, with TRBD1 identical over 10 bases. The CDR3 covers 16 residues. Germline-derived CDR1 and CDR2 are MNHNS and SASEGT. V lost 5 bases to trimming and J lost 9 bases; unmatched junction nucleotides: 10. The DNA of the CDR3 is TGTGCCAGCAGTTTTTCGACAGGGGGCGCTTTTTCACCCCTCCACTTT. This gives the protein CASSFSTGGAFSPLHF.

The J gene is TRBJ2-1, the V gene TRBV7-2, with 9 bases matching TRBD2. Germline-derived CDR1 and CDR2 are SGHTA and FQGNSA. The trim removed 6 bases at V and 10 bases at J, leaving 16 bases unmatched. This CDR3 spans 16 amino acids. CDR3 DNA sequence: TGTGCCAGCAGGGCCTTGGCGGGGGGGGTGGTTTGGGAGCAGTTCTTC. Translated: CASRALAGGVVWEQFF.

This clonotype was observed at least ten times. The chain joins TRBV7-8 to TRBJ2-5; D is undetermined. Trimming removed 0 bases from V and 5 bases from J, with 10 bases in between. The CDR3 contains 14 residues. Germline-derived CDR1 and CDR2 are SGHVS and FQNEAQ. The CDR3 DNA reads TGTGCCAGCAGCTTAGCCGTGTATAGTGAGACCCAGTACTTC. Its translation: CASSLAVYSETQYF.

The chain is built from TRBV6-2 or TRBV6-3 and TRBJ2-2; the match to TRBD1 covers 9 bases. The CDR3 is made up of 18 amino acids. Per the germline V gene, CDR1 is MNHEY and CDR2 is SVGEGT. J lost 3 bases, V lost 2 bases, and 10 bases had no gene match. The CDR3 protein is CASSYPAGGTGYTGELFF. The CDR3 bases are TGTGCCAGCAGTTACCCGGCCGGGGGGACAGGGTACACCGGGGAGCTGTTTTTT.

This clonotype occurred many times. The genes are TRBV7-8 and TRBJ2-3; D is unresolved. This CDR3 comprises 14 residues. Germline V CDR1 and CDR2: SGHVS, FQNEAQ. With 4 bases removed from V and 4 bases from J, the gap between germline ends came to 12 bases. CDR3 DNA: TGTGCCAGCAGCTCCTTTGGGCGAGCAGATACGCAGTATTTT. Protein: CASSSFGRADTQYF. Supplemented by reference TRBV7-8 and TRBJ2-3, the full variable domain reads GAGVSQSPRYKVAKRGQDVALRCDPISGHVSLFWYQQALGQGPEFLTYFQNEAQLDKSGLPSDRFFAERPEGSVSTLKIQRTQQEDSAVYLCASSSFGRADTQYFGPGTRLTVL.

This clonotype was recorded a few times. This chain connects TRBV25-1 to TRBJ2-7; D gene unclear. The CDR3 has 14 amino acids. Trimming left V 4 bases short and J 5 bases short, with 15 bases between. Germline values: CDR1 MGHDK, CDR2 SYGVNS. DNA for the CDR3: TGTGCCAGCAGTGGGCGCATAACACTGGACGAGCAGTACTTC. As protein: CASSGRITLDEQYF.

V is TRBV19 and J is TRBJ1-1, with D perhaps TRBD1 (5 bases). The V gene lost 2 bases and the J gene lost 10 bases, with 11 bases spanning the gap. There are 12 residues in the CDR3. CDR1 and CDR2 from the germline V gene are LNHDA and SQIVND (reference sequence). In DNA form, the CDR3 reads TGTGCCAGTAGTATAACGACAGAGGGAGCTTTCTTT. Encoded protein: CASSITTEGAFF.

The V call is TRBV19, the J call TRBJ2-2, with unresolved D. V lost 3 bases and J lost 4, with 9 bases in between. Germline V gene data show CDR1 as LNHDA and CDR2 as SQIVND (reference sequence). CDR3 size: 14 residues. The CDR3 DNA reads as TGTGCCAGTAGTATGGAGAAGGGCACCGGGGAGCTGTTTTTT. This translates into CASSMEKGTGELFF. The entire variable domain, with the rest obtained from reference TRBV19 and TRBJ2-2, is as follows: DGGITQSPKYLFRKEGQNVTLSCEQNLNHDAMYWYRQDPGQGLRLIYYSQIVNDFQKGDIAEGYSVSREKKESFPLTVTSAQKNPTAFYLCASSMEKGTGELFFGEGSRLTVL.

This chain links TRBV19 with TRBJ1-2, with TRBD1 matching 8 bases. The V gene end was trimmed by 7 bases and the J gene end by 0 bases; junction bases not matched to a gene: 13. CDR3 length: 17 residues. The V gene's germline CDR1 is LNHDA and CDR2 SQIVND (reference sequence). In nucleotides, the CDR3 is TGTGCCAGTACCTATCGGGGGACAGGACCTCCTAACTATGGCTACACCTTC. Protein: CASTYRGTGPPNYGYTF.